These 2 T cell receptor beta chains came from one sample sequenced in a study of T-cell reconstitution after alpha-beta-depleted transplantation in children. Researchers prepared the TCRbeta library using unique molecular identifiers, the study reports. A single record per CDR3 protein comes from TCRdb applying MiXCR to the PCR reads. Here the sample spans about 460,000 distinct CDR3 sequences, approximately 10% being singletons. The sample in question was PBMCs, mostly from graft donor cells, obtained 180 days after TCRalphabeta/CD19-depleted stem cell transplant. The source is a female patient aged 2 to 10 who had a stem cell transplant for aplastic anemia, so the T cells may come from the graft donor.

This clonotype was recorded at least ten times. Here the CDR3 DNA reads TGTGCCAGCAGCATCGACCGCAGATACACTGAAGCTTTCTTT. The encoded protein is CASSIDRRYTEAFF. The chain carries TRBV7-9 and TRBJ1-1; D gene uncertain. Germline V gene sequence: CDR1 SEHNR, CDR2 FQNEAQ (reference sequence). The CDR3 length is 14 residues. The ends were cut back, 5 bases at V and 3 bases at J, with 13 bases in the middle.

The sample holds a few counts of this clonotype. The CDR3 is CASSSLGKTRSYEQYV. DNA for the CDR3: TGTGCCAGCAGCTCACTAGGGAAGACACGGTCCTACGAGCAGTACGTC. V and J are TRBV7-9 and TRBJ2-7, with D perhaps matching TRBD2 (5 bases). CDR3 length equals 16 residues. The germline V gene has CDR1 SEHNR and CDR2 FQNEAQ (reference sequence). V was clipped by 4 bases and J by 1 base, with 17 bases between them.